The 32 T cell receptor beta chains below come from one sample, sequenced in a study of TIL therapy for anti-PD-1-resistant metastatic lung cancer. The immunoSEQ assay was v3. Produced via immunoSEQ multiplex PCR; TCRdb's table is partial and in-frame only. The table has approximately 97,000 clones, 50% to 70% seen once. Time point: pre-treatment sample, taken before nivolumab and TIL therapy. Pleural nodules or supraclavicular lymph nodes made up most of the excised metastases sampled. This material consisted of tumor tissue, taken at baseline. The receptors stem from a person between 25 and 80 years old with non-small cell lung cancer.

This sequence joins TRBV27 and TRBJ2-2; 12 bases are shared with TRBD2. The CDR3 runs 17 residues. J was trimmed by 6 bases and V by 5 bases; bases with no gene match: 10. CDR1 and CDR2 from the germline V gene are MNHEY and SMNVEV (reference sequence). CDR3 in DNA: TGTGCCAGCAGTCCCCTTCGGACTAGCGGGATCCCCGGGGAGCTGTTTTTT. Its translation is CASSPLRTSGIPGELFF.

The V gene is TRBV7-2, the J gene TRBJ2-7; 9 nucleotides agree with TRBD1. V lost 5 bases, J lost 5 bases, and 10 bases stayed unmatched. The CDR3 has 15 amino acids. Germline V gene data show CDR1 as SGHTA and CDR2 as FQGNSA. CDR3 sequence (DNA): TGTGCCAGCAGCCTCTACCGGACAGGGGAGAACGAGCAGTACTTC. Amino acids: CASSLYRTGENEQYF.

In its sample, this clone was seen a few times. This rearrangement joins TRBV5-1 to TRBJ1-1; TRBD1 might be the D (5 bases). CDR3 size: 14 residues. Trimming shortened V by 1 base and J by 4 bases, and 11 bases separated the two germline ends. In germline, CDR1 is SGHRS, CDR2 YFSETQ. This CDR3 reads CASSLTQGSTEAFF. The CDR3 DNA is TGCGCCAGCAGCTTGACCCAGGGTTCCACTGAAGCTTTCTTT.

This chain links TRBV7-9 with TRBJ1-4, with 9 positions matching TRBD1. Germline loops: CDR1 SEHNR, CDR2 FQNEAQ (reference sequence). CDR3 size: 15 residues. J was trimmed by 5 bases and V by 5 bases; bases with no gene match: 6. The CDR3 DNA reads TGTGCCAGCAGCACTATGACAGGGGGGAATGAAAAACTGTTTTTT. Translated, it gives CASSTMTGGNEKLFF.

This rearrangement joins TRBV9 to TRBJ2-1; D gene ambiguous. Per germline, CDR1 SGDLS and CDR2 YYNGEE. V shed 1 base and J shed 6 bases, with 20 bases lying between them. This CDR3 comprises 17 residues. The CDR3 here is CASSVSAGSNLGNEQFF. CDR3 coding DNA: TGTGCCAGCAGCGTATCTGCAGGCAGTAACCTCGGCAATGAGCAGTTCTTC.

This clone has just a few counts. The chain employs TRBV15 and TRBJ2-1, with TRBD2 matching 12 bases. With V trimmed by 4 bases and J by 4 bases, 14 bases remained unmatched. The CDR3 loop spans 19 amino acids. Germline CDR1 is LNHNV and CDR2 is YYDKDF (reference sequence). The CDR3: CATSKKGGLAGTNYNEQFF. CDR3 sequence (DNA): TGTGCCACCAGCAAAAAAGGAGGACTAGCGGGAACAAATTACAATGAGCAGTTCTTC.

The rearrangement joins TRBV6-5 to TRBJ2-3; 10 bases map to TRBD1. V lost 0 bases to trimming and J lost 6 bases; unmatched junction nucleotides: 3. The germline V gene encodes CDR1 MNHEY and CDR2 SVGAGI. This CDR3 contains 15 residues. The CDR3 protein is CASSYSDRGLDTQYF. The CDR3 DNA is TGTGCCAGCAGTTACTCGGACAGGGGGTTGGATACGCAGTATTTT.

This clone has only one observation. Other DNA variants within this sample encode the same CDR3. The chain joins TRBV18 to TRBJ2-5; D is possibly TRBD1 (5 bases). The length of the CDR3 is 13 residues. The germline V gene encodes CDR1 KGHSH and CDR2 LQKENI. The V end was cut by 3 bases, the J end by 4 bases, with 9 bases between. The CDR3, as DNA: TGTGCCAGCTCACCCCAGGGTGGAGAGACCCAGTACTTC. Amino acid sequence: CASSPQGGETQYF.

The chain employs TRBV11-3 and TRBJ2-1, with 9 nucleotides matching TRBD1. The CDR3 is made up of 15 amino acids. After removal of 5 bases from V and 9 bases from J, the junction contained 11 bases not matched to a gene. From germline, CDR1 is SGHNT and CDR2 YENEEA. The CDR3 nucleotides read TGTGCCAGCAGCATTCGGACAGGGGATCAACTTGAGCAGTTCTTC. Residues: CASSIRTGDQLEQFF.

This chain joins TRBV5-1 and TRBJ1-2; D might be TRBD1 (6 bases). Trimming removed 4 bases from V and 0 bases from J, with 19 bases in between. This CDR3 is built from 17 residues. Germline CDR1 and CDR2: SGHRS and YFSETQ. CDR3 protein: CASSKLGGQNTNYGYTF. The CDR3, as DNA: TGCGCCAGCAGCAAACTTGGGGGGCAAAATACTAACTATGGCTACACCTTC.

V gene TRBV19 combines with J gene TRBJ1-1, with D unresolved. CDR3 length: 11 amino acids. The V end lost 10 bases, the J end lost 0 bases, and 6 bases lay between the germline ends. CDR1 is LNHDA, CDR2 SQIVND, per germline (reference sequence). The CDR3 region is CATNMNTEAFF. CDR3 DNA: TGTGCCACAAATATGAACACTGAAGCTTTCTTT.

The chain has TRBV5-8 and TRBJ1-6, with a possible D match to TRBD1 (6 bases). V lost 1 base and J lost 5, with 7 bases in between. The CDR3 sequence is 14 residues long. In germline, CDR1 is SGHTS, CDR2 YDEGEE. For the CDR3, the DNA is TGTGCCAGCAGCTTGAGGGGGAATAATTCACCCCTCCACTTT. This codes for CASSLRGNNSPLHF.

As DNA, the CDR3 is TGTGCCAGCAGCCCGAGGACAGGAGATCAAAAACTGTTTTTT. Its protein product is CASSPRTGDQKLFF. The chain combines TRBV3-1 (or the pseudogene TRBV3-2) with TRBJ1-4, with 7 bases identical to TRBD1. Germline-derived CDR1 and CDR2 are LGHDT and YNNKEL (reference sequence). With 4 bases clipped from V and 9 bases from J, the junction kept 8 bases outside the gene matches. The CDR3 covers 14 residues.

The genes are TRBV18 and TRBJ1-1, with TRBD1 identical over 7 bases. The CDR3 has 13 amino acids. The germline CDR1 and CDR2 sequences are KGHSH and LQKENI. Trimming at V came to 5 bases and at J to 1 base, leaving 1 base not matched to a gene. CDR3 in DNA: TGTGCCAGCTCAACAGGGGAGAACACTGAAGCTTTCTTT. Protein sequence: CASSTGENTEAFF. The variable domain in full, completed from reference TRBV18 and TRBJ1-1, reads NAGVMQNPRHLVRRRGQEARLRCSPMKGHSHVYWYRQLPEEGLKFMVYLQKENIIDESGMPKERFSAEFPKEGPSILRIQQVVRGDSAAYFCASSTGENTEAFFGQGTRLTVV.

The chain's CDR3 is CASSPSTGYQPQHF. CDR3 nucleotide sequence: TGTGCCAGCAGCCCTTCGACAGGTTATCAGCCCCAGCATTTT. The V call is TRBV7-9, the J call TRBJ1-5; a weak D match, TRBD1 (6 bases). Trimming removed 5 bases at V and 5 bases at J, with 13 bases between. The CDR3 extends over 14 amino acids. Germline V CDR1 and CDR2: SEHNR, FQNEAQ (reference sequence).

The CDR3 loop reads CASSLSGLPVTGELFF. CDR3 sequence (DNA): TGTGCCAGCAGCCTATCAGGACTCCCCGTCACCGGGGAGCTGTTTTTT. The chain has TRBV7-3 and TRBJ2-2; tentative D call: TRBD2 (5 bases). The CDR3 has 16 amino acids. V dropped 5 bases and J dropped 4 bases, with 17 bases sitting between them. CDR1 and CDR2 (germline): SGHTA, FQGTGA.

This clone was observed a few times. The gene calls are TRBV5-5 and TRBJ1-4, with D tentatively TRBD1 (5 bases). Trimming removed 4 bases at V and 5 bases at J, with 15 bases between. The CDR3 covers 15 residues. Germline values: CDR1 SGHKS, CDR2 YYEKEE (reference sequence). CDR3 sequence (DNA): TGTGCCAGCAGCCCTCGAGACAGTTGGAATGAAAAACTGTTTTTT. It codes for CASSPRDSWNEKLFF.

V gene TRBV15 combines with J gene TRBJ1-2; TRBD1 is a possible D gene (5 bases). The CDR3 spans 15 residues. Between the trimmed V and J ends, which lost 1 base and 3 bases, there was a span of 12 bases. Germline CDR1 and CDR2: LNHNV and YYDKDF (reference sequence). CDR3 sequence reads: CATSRVKGSDYGYTF. CDR3 DNA: TGTGCCACCAGCAGAGTTAAGGGGTCGGACTATGGCTACACCTTC.

This sequence joins TRBV6-4 and TRBJ2-7; TRBD2 is a possible D gene (6 bases). The CDR3 extends over 17 amino acids. V gave up 3 bases and J gave up 1 base, with 19 bases separating them. The germline V gene has CDR1 MRHNA and CDR2 SNTAGT. The CDR3 sequence: CASSENDSGEVSYEQYF. The CDR3 nucleotides read TGTGCCAGCAGTGAGAACGATTCGGGGGAGGTGTCCTACGAGCAGTACTTC.

This CDR3 reads CAWRRTNTEAFF. In DNA form, the CDR3 reads TGTGCCTGGAGAAGGACGAACACTGAAGCTTTCTTT. V and J are TRBV30 and TRBJ1-1; D gene unclear. The CDR3 is made up of 12 amino acids. V was pared by 3 bases and J by 1 base, with 6 bases between. Germline CDR1 is GTSNPN and CDR2 is SVGIG (reference sequence). Full variable domain (remainder filled in from reference TRBV30 and TRBJ1-1): SQTIHQWPATLVQPVGSPLSLECTVEGTSNPNLYWYRQAAGRGLQLLFYSVGIGQISSEVPQNLSASRPQDRQFILSSKKLLLSDSGFYLCAWRRTNTEAFFGQGTRLTVV.

This clone came up a few times. The rearrangement uses TRBV6-5 and TRBJ2-1, with 9 bases lining up with TRBD2. V lost 1 base and J lost 8; bases outside the gene matches: 6. Germline CDR1 MNHEY, CDR2 SVGAGI. The CDR3 extends over 15 amino acids. CDR3 loop: CASSYWREGRDEQFF. As DNA, the CDR3 is TGTGCCAGCAGTTACTGGCGGGAGGGGCGGGATGAGCAGTTCTTC.

This clone has at least ten counts. CDR3 nucleotides: TGTGCCAGCAGCCAAGGTTGGGCAACAGGGCCCAACTCCTATGGCTACACCTTC. Protein product: CASSQGWATGPNSYGYTF. The chain is built from TRBV4-2 and TRBJ1-2; perhaps TRBD1 as D (6 bases). V lost 1 base and J 4 bases, leaving 22 bases between the germline ends. CDR1 LGHNA and CDR2 YNFKEQ come from the germline V gene. The CDR3 is 18 residues long.

This clone was recorded only once. This chain uses TRBV30 with TRBJ1-2; possibly TRBD1 for D (5 bases). CDR1 is GTSNPN, CDR2 SVGIG, per germline (reference sequence). V was clipped by 2 bases and J by 7 bases, with 17 bases between them. The CDR3 has 14 amino acids. The CDR3 nucleotides read TGTGCCTGGAGTAACCCCCCGGGGACGTTTGGCTACACCTTC. Residues: CAWSNPPGTFGYTF.

The chain carries TRBV29-1 and TRBJ2-1; perhaps D is TRBD1 or TRBD2 (5 bases each). The germline V and J ends were trimmed by 4 bases and 6 bases, with 10 bases remaining between them. CDR1 is SQVTM and CDR2 is ANQGSEA in the germline V gene. The CDR3 has 12 amino acids. In DNA, the CDR3 is TGCAGCGTTGGCGACAGCGGCAATGAGCAGTTCTTC. This encodes CSVGDSGNEQFF.

This clone was picked up a small number of times. The rearrangement links TRBV19 to TRBJ2-7, with 10 bases matching TRBD1. The V segment lost 6 bases and the J segment 2 bases; nucleotides outside the gene matches: 7. This CDR3 spans 15 amino acids. The V gene's germline CDR1 is LNHDA and CDR2 SQIVND (reference sequence). The CDR3 coding sequence is TGTGCCAGTAGGTTCAAGGACAGGGGGACCTACGAGCAGTACTTC. Translation gives CASRFKDRGTYEQYF.

The rearrangement uses TRBV11-3 and TRBJ2-1; the D gene is possibly TRBD2 (7 bases). CDR1 is SGHNT and CDR2 is YENEEA in the germline V gene. This CDR3 region has 15 residues. V lost 3 bases and J 6 bases, leaving 15 bases between the germline ends. CDR3 bases: TGTGCCAGCAGCTTCGGGGGGCAGGTAGTCAATGAGCAGTTCTTC. Translated: CASSFGGQVVNEQFF.

This clone was seen a single time. V is TRBV30 and J is TRBJ1-1; D unclear. The CDR3 spans 14 residues. Germline-derived CDR1 and CDR2 are GTSNPN and SVGIG (reference sequence). V was cut by 3 bases and J by 3 bases, with 14 bases left in between. The CDR3 sequence: CAWSLSGRYTEAFF. CDR3 DNA: TGTGCCTGGAGCCTAAGTGGGAGGTACACTGAAGCTTTCTTT.

The gene calls are TRBV6-6 and TRBJ2-3; D may be TRBD1 (6 bases). The germline V and J ends were trimmed by 8 bases and 2 bases, with 11 bases remaining between them. Looked up from germline, CDR1 is MNHNY and CDR2 is SVGAGI (reference sequence). CDR3 size: 13 residues. CDR3 region: CASRWDNTDTQYF. The CDR3 bases are TGTGCCAGCCGATGGGACAACACAGATACGCAGTATTTT.

This rearrangement joins TRBV7-2 to TRBJ2-3; unclear D gene. The CDR3 is made up of 13 amino acids. V was pared by 3 bases and J by 1 base, with 5 bases between. Germline V lookup: CDR1 SGHTA, CDR2 FQGNSA. The CDR3 region is CASSFVGTDTQYF. The CDR3 nucleotides read TGTGCCAGCAGCTTTGTGGGCACAGATACGCAGTATTTT.

In nucleotides, the CDR3 is TGCGCCAGCAGTCCAGTCATCTCTGGGGCCAACGTCCTGACTTTC. It is translated as CASSPVISGANVLTF. The rearrangement uses TRBV4-1 and TRBJ2-6, with D unclear. Germline V gene data show CDR1 as MGHRA and CDR2 as YSYEKL. This CDR3 comprises 15 residues. V was trimmed by 6 bases and J by 0 bases, leaving 9 bases between them.

This clone was recorded a few times. The V and J genes are TRBV19 and TRBJ1-6; TRBD1 aligns across 10 bases. Germline V gene sequence: CDR1 LNHDA, CDR2 SQIVND (reference sequence). This CDR3 comprises 17 residues. The trim removed 3 bases at V and 4 bases at J, leaving 6 bases unmatched. The chain's CDR3 is CASSIGGQGSYNSPLHF. In DNA form, the CDR3 reads TGTGCCAGTAGTATCGGGGGACAGGGGTCGTATAATTCACCCCTCCACTTT.

V usage is TRBV4-3 and J usage is TRBJ1-4; TRBD1 is a possible D gene (5 bases). The ends were cut back, 1 base at V and 2 bases at J, with 17 bases in the middle. Looked up from germline, CDR1 is LGHNA and CDR2 is YSLEER. The length of the CDR3 is 18 residues. The CDR3 bases are TGCGCCAGCAGCCAAGTTCTAAGGGGCAGGGCGACTAATGAAAAACTGTTTTTT. Translated: CASSQVLRGRATNEKLFF.